This section outlines one TCR beta chain sequence together with its context. The data stem from a study of CD8 T cells in Susac syndrome. This CDR3 has 14 residues. V gave up 6 bases and J gave up 0 bases, with 11 bases separating them. CDR1 is SEHNR and CDR2 is FQNEAQ in the germline V gene (reference sequence). TEMRA cells were FACS-enriched, and CD8+ and CD4+ T cells were isolated negatively. The RNA, roughly 0.5 to 1 ug, was put through reverse transcription using random hexamers. TCRdb called the immunoSEQ multiplex PCR reads again in MiXCR, with one record for every CDR3 protein. Here the sample spans 150,000 or so distinct CDR3 sequences, 90% to 95% being singletons.

The sample was CD4+ T cells from PBMCs. The gene calls are TRBV7-9 and TRBJ1-1; D is perhaps TRBD1 (6 bases). The TCR sequence derives from a human donor in good health. CDR3 sequence reads: CASRFGQLNTEAFF. CDR3 bases: TGTGCCAGCAGATTCGGACAGCTGAACACTGAAGCTTTCTTT. Full variable domain (rest looked up from reference TRBV7-9 and TRBJ1-1): DTGVSQNPRHKITKRGQNVTFRCDPISEHNRLYWYRQTLGQGPEFLTYFQNEAQLEKSRLLSDRFSAERPKGSFSTLEIQRTEQGDSAMYLCASRFGQLNTEAFFGQGTRLTVV.